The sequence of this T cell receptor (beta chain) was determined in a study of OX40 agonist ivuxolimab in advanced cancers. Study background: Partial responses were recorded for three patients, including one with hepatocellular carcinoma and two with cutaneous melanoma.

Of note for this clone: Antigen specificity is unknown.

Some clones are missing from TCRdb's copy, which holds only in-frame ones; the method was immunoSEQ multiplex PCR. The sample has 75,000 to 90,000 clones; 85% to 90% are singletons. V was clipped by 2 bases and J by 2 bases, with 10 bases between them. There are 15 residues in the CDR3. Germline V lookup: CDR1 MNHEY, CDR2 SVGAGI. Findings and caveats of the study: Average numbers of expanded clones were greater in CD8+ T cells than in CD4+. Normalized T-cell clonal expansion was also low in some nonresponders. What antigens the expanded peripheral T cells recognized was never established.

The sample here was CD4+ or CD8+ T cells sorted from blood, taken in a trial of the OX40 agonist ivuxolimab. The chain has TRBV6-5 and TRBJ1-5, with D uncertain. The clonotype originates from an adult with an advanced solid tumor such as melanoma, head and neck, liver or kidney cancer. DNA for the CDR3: TGTGCCAGCAGTTACGGGAGGTTAGGCAATCAGCCCCAGCATTTT. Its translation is CASSYGRLGNQPQHF.